These T cell receptor beta chains were read from a single sample in a study of cytomegalovirus exposure and HLA in healthy donors. Profiled with immunoSEQ multiplex PCR; TCRdb holds only in-frame clones, not every one. This table holds about 94,000 clones, 65% to 80% found once. Sequenced material: PBMCs. All receptors derive from a man aged 35 to 55 in good health and CMV-seropositive. Each CDR3 is given with its conserved first and last residue. Each record gives: J gene, clone size, D gene, V gene, CDR3 DNA, CDR3 protein. The D gene is left open where the match is weak. Size tells how often a clone was seen (once, few, many) or the class of an expanded clone, and some rows leave it out.

TRBJ1-5	-	-	TRBV27	TGTGCCAGCAGTTTGACAGGTCTAATGGATAGCAATCAGCCCCAGCATTTT	CASSLTGLMDSNQPQHF
TRBJ1-2	-	-	TRBV7-2	TGTGCCAGCAGCGCCCCTCCCGGAGGGTATGGCTACACCTTC	CASSAPPGGYGYTF
TRBJ2-7	-	-	TRBV6-1	TGTGCCAGCAGTGGGCTAGCATTTTACGAGCAGTACTTC	CASSGLAFYEQYF
TRBJ2-7	-	TRBD1	TRBV4-1	TGCGCCAGCAGCCTGTCGGGACAGGGTGGGTACGAGCAGTACTTC	CASSLSGQGGYEQYF
TRBJ2-1	-	TRBD2	TRBV4-1	TGCGCCAGCAGCCAACGAAAAGCGGGAGTGCCCTACAATGAGCAGTTCTTC	CASSQRKAGVPYNEQFF
TRBJ2-7	-	TRBD1	TRBV2	TGTGCCAGCTCTCCCAGACAGGGTCAGTACGAGCAGTACTTC	CASSPRQGQYEQYF
TRBJ2-1	-	-	TRBV10-3	TGTGCCATCAGTGATACGACGGGGGTCAATGAGCAGTTCTTC	CAISDTTGVNEQFF
TRBJ2-3	-	-	TRBV29-1	TGCAGCGCTCGAGTCGGCGGAAGCGGCACAGATACGCAGTATTTT	CSARVGGSGTDTQYF
TRBJ1-4	-	TRBD1	TRBV28	TGTGCCAGCCGTATGACAGGGGGCGCTGGGCATGAAAAACTGTTTTTT	CASRMTGGAGHEKLFF
TRBJ2-5	-	-	TRBV10-1	TGCGCCAGCAGTGAGTCGGGTGAGGGTGAGACCCAGTACTTC	CASSESGEGETQYF
TRBJ1-2	-	TRBD1	TRBV29-1	TGCAGCGTTGGACAGGGGGGATATGGCTACACCTTT	CSVGQGGYGYTF
TRBJ2-1	-	TRBD2	TRBV11-2	TGTGCCAGCAGCGTCTCCACTAGCGTGAATGAGCAGTTCTTC	CASSVSTSVNEQFF
TRBJ1-1	-	TRBD1	TRBV15	TGTGCCACCAGCAGAGCGGGGACAGGGTCGAACACTGAAGCTTTCTTT	CATSRAGTGSNTEAFF
TRBJ1-1	few	-	TRBV27	TGTGCCAGCAGTTTTGTTAGGAACACTGAAGCTTTCTTT	CASSFVRNTEAFF
TRBJ2-1	-	TRBD2	TRBV7-3	TGTGCCAGCAGCCTCCGGGTAGCGGGGGCAAATGAGCAGTTCTTC	CASSLRVAGANEQFF
TRBJ2-7	-	TRBD2	TRBV27	TGTGCCAGCAGTGGGGGACTAGTGAGCGACGAGCAGTACTTC	CASSGGLVSDEQYF
TRBJ2-4	-	TRBD1	TRBV9	TGTGCCAGCAGCGTAGGCGGACAGGGACTCAGGGACATTCAGTACTTC	CASSVGGQGLRDIQYF
TRBJ2-7	-	TRBD2	TRBV5-1	TGCGCCAGCAGCTTGGGAGCAGGACTAGCGGTATACGAGCAGTACTTC	CASSLGAGLAVYEQYF
TRBJ2-7	-	-	TRBV14	TGTGCCAGCAGCCCGGGCGGGAACTACGAGCAGTACTTC	CASSPGGNYEQYF
TRBJ1-5	-	-	TRBV19	TGTGCCAGTACCTTAAGGGGCCTCAATCAGCCCCAGCATTTT	CASTLRGLNQPQHF
TRBJ2-3	-	TRBD2	TRBV11-2	TGTGCCAGCAGCTTATGGCGGGGGGGCCGGGGCACAGATACGCAGTATTTT	CASSLWRGGRGTDTQYF
TRBJ2-7	-	TRBD2	TRBV15	TGTGCCACCAGCAGAGAGACTAGCGGGAGTGACGAGCAGTACTTC	CATSRETSGSDEQYF
TRBJ2-3	-	TRBD2	TRBV5-1	TGCGCCAGTACAGCGGGAGTTGACACAGATACGCAGTATTTT	CASTAGVDTDTQYF
TRBJ2-5	-	TRBD1	TRBV19	TGTGCCAGTAGCCAGGGGGCGCCGGAGACCCAGTACTTC	CASSQGAPETQYF
TRBJ2-1	-	-	TRBV21-1	TGTGCCAGCAGCAAACAGGGGGCCAGCTCCTACAATGAGCAGTTCTTC	CASSKQGASSYNEQFF
TRBJ2-7	-	-	TRBV20-1	TGCAGTGCTAGACAGTCCTACGAGCAGTACTTC	CSARQSYEQYF
TRBJ2-3	-	-	TRBV28	TGTGCCAGCAGTTTGAGGACTGGACGATATACGCAGTATTTT	CASSLRTGRYTQYF
TRBJ2-3	-	TRBD2	TRBV10-1	TGCGCCAGCAGTGCGACTAGCGGGAGCGTATCAGATACGCAGTATTTT	CASSATSGSVSDTQYF
TRBJ2-5	few	-	TRBV4-1	TGCGCCAGCAGCCCTTGGGTAGCAGGGGATGGAGAGACCCAGTACTTC	CASSPWVAGDGETQYF
TRBJ2-7	-	TRBD2	TRBV6-5	TGTGCCACCCGAGCGGGAGCGGGGCGCGAGCAGTACTTC	CATRAGAGREQYF
TRBJ1-5	-	-	TRBV19	TGTGCCAGTACCCCTTACACGCAGGGTGGGGCGAGCAATCAGCCCCAGCATTTT	CASTPYTQGGASNQPQHF
TRBJ2-3	-	TRBD1	TRBV5-1	TGCGCCAGCAGCTTAGAGGACAGGAACGCAGATACGCAGTATTTT	CASSLEDRNADTQYF
TRBJ2-5	-	TRBD2	TRBV7-2	TGTGCCAGCAGCTTATGGGGGGGGGAGACCCAGTACTTC	CASSLWGGETQYF
TRBJ1-1	-	-	TRBV7-9	TGTGCCAGCAGCCAGCTAAGACAGGAAGCTTTCTTT	CASSQLRQEAFF
TRBJ2-3	few	-	TRBV5-6	TGTGCCAGCAGCTTGGTTCTGGATACGCAGTATTTT	CASSLVLDTQYF
TRBJ1-2	-	TRBD1	TRBV19	TGTGCCAGTAGTATGAGCCCGGGACAGGGGGCGACGGGTCGTTATGGCTACACCTTC	CASSMSPGQGATGRYGYTF
TRBJ2-7	-	TRBD1	TRBV15	TGTGCCACCAGCTCACGGGACAGTAACTCCTACGAGCAGTACTTC	CATSSRDSNSYEQYF
TRBJ1-2	-	-	TRBV4-1	TGCGCCAGCAGCCAAGACATCTTCGGCGGATATGGCTACACCTTC	CASSQDIFGGYGYTF
TRBJ2-7	-	-	TRBV6-5	TGTGCCAGCAGTTACTCGGACGCCCTCGACTACTACGAGCAGTACTTC	CASSYSDALDYYEQYF
TRBJ2-1	-	TRBD2	TRBV9	TGTGCCAGCAGCGTTCCGGGTCGGGGGGGTTACAATGAGCAGTTCTTC	CASSVPGRGGYNEQFF
TRBJ2-7	-	-	TRBV9	TGTGCCAGCAGCACCACAGGGGGGGCGTGGGAGCAGTACTTC	CASSTTGGAWEQYF
TRBJ2-1	-	-	TRBV7-6	TGTGCCAGCAGCTTAGCCAGGGTGGTGAATGAGCAGTTCTTC	CASSLARVVNEQFF
TRBJ2-7	-	-	TRBV4-1	TGCGCCAGCAGCCAAGACGAGGGTCGAGAGCAGTACTTC	CASSQDEGREQYF
TRBJ2-3	-	-	TRBV7-2	TGTGCCAGCAGCTGGGGCGCCACAGATACGCAGTATTTT	CASSWGATDTQYF
TRBJ2-5	-	TRBD2	TRBV9	TGTGCCAGCAGCGGTCCTAGCGGTGAGACCCAGTACTTC	CASSGPSGETQYF
TRBJ1-1	-	TRBD1	TRBV9	TGTGCCAGCAGCGCGGACCAGGGGGGAACCACTGAAGCTTTCTTT	CASSADQGGTTEAFF
TRBJ1-2	-	TRBD1	TRBV6-5	TGTGCCAGCAGAGGGACAGGGAGGGCTAACTATGGCTACACCTTC	CASRGTGRANYGYTF
TRBJ1-1	few	-	TRBV6-5	TGTGCCAGCAGTTATTCAGGGAATTCAGGAGCTTTCTTT	CASSYSGNSGAFF
TRBJ1-5	-	TRBD1	TRBV6-5	TGTGCCAGCAGTTCCGCGACAGGGGGCAATCAGCCCCAGCATTTT	CASSSATGGNQPQHF
TRBJ2-6	-	-	TRBV2	TGTGCCAGCAGTCTAACCTACTTGACTTTC	CASSLTYLTF
TRBJ2-5	-	TRBD2	TRBV5-1	TGCGCCAGCAGCCCCGGCCCCAGCGGGACGTGGGAGACCCAGTACTTC	CASSPGPSGTWETQYF
TRBJ1-3	-	-	TRBV11-3	TGTGCCAGCAGCTTAGGAGAGGACATCGGAAACACCATATATTTT	CASSLGEDIGNTIYF